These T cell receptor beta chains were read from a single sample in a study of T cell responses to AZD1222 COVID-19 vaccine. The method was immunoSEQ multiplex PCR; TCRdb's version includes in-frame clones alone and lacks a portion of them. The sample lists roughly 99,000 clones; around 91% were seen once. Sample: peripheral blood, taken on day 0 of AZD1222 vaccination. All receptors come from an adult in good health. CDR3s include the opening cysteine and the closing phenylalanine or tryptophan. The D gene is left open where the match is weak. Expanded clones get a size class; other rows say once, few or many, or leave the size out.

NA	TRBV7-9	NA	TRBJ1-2	CASSREEGYTF	TGTGCCAGCAGCAGGGAAGAAGGCTACACCTTC
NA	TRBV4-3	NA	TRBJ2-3	CASSQGPRGGYTDTQYF	TGCGCCAGCAGCCAAGGCCCTAGGGGGGGATACACAGATACGCAGTATTTT
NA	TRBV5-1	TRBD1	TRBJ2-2	CASSSRTGQRTHPNTGELFF	TGCGCCAGCAGCTCGCGTACGGGACAGCGGACACACCCGAACACCGGGGAGCTGTTTTTT
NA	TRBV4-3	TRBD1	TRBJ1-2	CASSQQWDSFYGYTF	TGCGCCAGCAGCCAACAGTGGGACAGCTTCTATGGCTACACCTTC
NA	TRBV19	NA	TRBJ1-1	CASTQGGEGTEAFF	TGTGCCAGTACCCAGGGAGGGGAGGGCACTGAAGCTTTCTTT
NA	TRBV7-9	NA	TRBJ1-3	CASSQLGALGNTIYF	TGTGCCAGCAGCCAACTGGGGGCGCTCGGAAACACCATATATTTT
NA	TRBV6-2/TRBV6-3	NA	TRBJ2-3	CASSYGEFRASTDTQYF	TGTGCCAGCAGTTACGGGGAGTTCCGTGCTAGCACAGATACGCAGTATTTT
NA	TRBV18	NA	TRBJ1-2	CASSQPGPNYGYTF	TGTGCCAGCTCACAACCGGGACCCAACTATGGCTACACCTTC
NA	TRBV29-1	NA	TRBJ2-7	CSVEDGSVIEQYF	TGCAGCGTTGAAGATGGATCAGTTATAGAGCAGTACTTC
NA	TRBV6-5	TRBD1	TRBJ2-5	CASRRGRGETQYF	TGTGCCAGCCGCAGGGGGAGAGGAGAGACCCAGTACTTC
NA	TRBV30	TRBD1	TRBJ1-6	CAWRQGAFSPLHF	TGTGCCTGGCGGCAGGGGGCTTTTTCACCCCTCCACTTT
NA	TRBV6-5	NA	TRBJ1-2	CASSYSTQYNYGYTF	TGTGCCAGCAGTTACTCCACCCAATATAACTATGGCTACACCTTC
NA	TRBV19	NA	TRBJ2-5	CASSPPPRGPFQETQYF	TGTGCCAGTAGTCCCCCCCCGCGGGGGCCATTCCAAGAGACCCAGTACTTC
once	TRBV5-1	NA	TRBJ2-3	CASSPRVASTDTQYF	TGCGCCAGCAGCCCAAGGGTAGCTAGCACAGATACGCAGTATTTT
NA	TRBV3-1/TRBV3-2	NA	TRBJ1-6	CASSLVESPLHF	TGTGCCAGCAGCCTCGTCGAATCACCCCTCCACTTT
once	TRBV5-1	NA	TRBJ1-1	CASSLFANTEAFF	TGCGCCAGCAGCTTGTTTGCGAACACTGAAGCTTTCTTT
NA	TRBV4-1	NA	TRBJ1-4	CASSQGEGIGANEKLFF	TGCGCCAGCAGCCAAGGTGAGGGGATCGGAGCTAATGAAAAACTGTTTTTT
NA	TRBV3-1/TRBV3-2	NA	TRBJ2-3	CASSQDPAGDTDTQYF	TGTGCCAGCAGCCAAGATCCGGCAGGGGACACAGATACGCAGTATTTT
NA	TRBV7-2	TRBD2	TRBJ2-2	CASSPRGTSWNTGELFF	TGTGCCAGCAGCCCCCGGGGGACTAGCTGGAACACCGGGGAGCTGTTTTTT